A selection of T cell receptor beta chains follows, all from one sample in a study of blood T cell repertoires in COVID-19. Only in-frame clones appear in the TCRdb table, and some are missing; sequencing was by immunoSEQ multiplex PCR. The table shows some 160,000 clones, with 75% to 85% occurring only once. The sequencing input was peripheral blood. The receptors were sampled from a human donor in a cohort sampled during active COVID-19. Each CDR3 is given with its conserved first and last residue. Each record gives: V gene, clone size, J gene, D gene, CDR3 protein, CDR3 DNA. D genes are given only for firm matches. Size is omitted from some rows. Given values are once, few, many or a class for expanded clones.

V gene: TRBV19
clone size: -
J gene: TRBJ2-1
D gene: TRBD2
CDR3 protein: CASNVLGTSGYNEQFF
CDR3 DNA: TGTGCCAGTAACGTCTTGGGGACTAGCGGGTACAATGAGCAGTTCTTC

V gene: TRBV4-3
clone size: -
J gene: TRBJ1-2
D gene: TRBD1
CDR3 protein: CASSQDGGQGAGYTF
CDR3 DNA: TGCGCCAGCAGCCAAGACGGGGGACAGGGGGCTGGCTACACCTTC

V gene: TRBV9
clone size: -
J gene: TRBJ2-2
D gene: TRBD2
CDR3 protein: CASSAETSGSEELFF
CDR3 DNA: TGTGCCAGCAGCGCCGAGACTAGCGGGAGTGAGGAGCTGTTTTTT

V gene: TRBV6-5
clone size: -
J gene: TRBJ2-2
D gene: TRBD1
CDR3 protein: CASRTDRGRTGELFF
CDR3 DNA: TGTGCCAGCAGAACGGACAGGGGAAGAACCGGGGAGCTGTTTTTT

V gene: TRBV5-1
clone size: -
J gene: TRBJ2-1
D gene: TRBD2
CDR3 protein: CASSFGVAGVNEQFF
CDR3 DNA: TGCGCCAGCAGCTTTGGGGTAGCGGGAGTCAATGAGCAGTTCTTC

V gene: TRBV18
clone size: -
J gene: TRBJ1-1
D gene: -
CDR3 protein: CASSPLGRGVSVLDTEAFF
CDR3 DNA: TGTGCCAGCTCACCGCTCGGCAGGGGAGTATCTGTTTTGGACACTGAAGCTTTCTTT

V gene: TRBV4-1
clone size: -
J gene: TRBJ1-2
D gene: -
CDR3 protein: CASSQDLSRANGYTF
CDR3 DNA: TGCGCCAGCAGCCAAGATCTATCCAGGGCGAATGGCTACACCTTC

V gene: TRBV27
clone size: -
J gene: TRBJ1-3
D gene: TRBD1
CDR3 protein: CASSPRTGWDGGNTIYF
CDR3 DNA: TGTGCCAGCAGTCCCCGGACAGGGTGGGATGGTGGAAACACCATATATTTT

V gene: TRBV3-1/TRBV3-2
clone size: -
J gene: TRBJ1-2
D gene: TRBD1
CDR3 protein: CASSHKDRGIYYGYTF
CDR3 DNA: TGTGCCAGCAGCCACAAGGACAGGGGGATCTACTATGGCTACACCTTC

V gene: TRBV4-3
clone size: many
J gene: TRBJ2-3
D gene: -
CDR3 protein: CASSPRTENTDTQYF
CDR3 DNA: TGCGCCAGCAGCCCACGGACAGAAAACACAGATACGCAGTATTTT

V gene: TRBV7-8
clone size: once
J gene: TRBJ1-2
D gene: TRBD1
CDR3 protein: CASSTRTGGNGYTF
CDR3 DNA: TGTGCCAGCAGCACCCGGACAGGGGGCAATGGCTACACCTTC

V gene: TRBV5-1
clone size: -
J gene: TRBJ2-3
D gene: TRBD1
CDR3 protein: CASRRGRMDTQYF
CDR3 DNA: TGCGCCAGCAGGAGGGGGCGCATGGATACGCAGTATTTT

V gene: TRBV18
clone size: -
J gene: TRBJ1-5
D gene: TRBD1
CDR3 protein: CASSPGQGSNQPQHF
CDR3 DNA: TGTGCCAGCTCACCCGGACAGGGGAGCAATCAGCCCCAGCATTTT

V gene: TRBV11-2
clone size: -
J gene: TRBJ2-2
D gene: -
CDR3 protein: CASSLGAAGGELFF
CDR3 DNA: TGTGCCAGCAGCTTAGGAGCCGCGGGCGGGGAGCTGTTTTTT

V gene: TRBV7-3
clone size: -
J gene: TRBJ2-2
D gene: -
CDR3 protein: CASSLTEGIIGELFF
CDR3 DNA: TGTGCCAGCAGCTTAACGGAGGGTATAATAGGGGAGCTGTTTTTT

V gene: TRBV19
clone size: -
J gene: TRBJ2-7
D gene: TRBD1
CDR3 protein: CASRRTGNFDSYEQYF
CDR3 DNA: TGTGCCAGTAGGCGGACAGGGAATTTTGACTCCTACGAGCAGTACTTC

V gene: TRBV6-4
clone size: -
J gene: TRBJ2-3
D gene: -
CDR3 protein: CASSRDMTDTQYF
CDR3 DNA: TGTGCCAGCAGCCGGGACATGACGGATACGCAGTATTTT

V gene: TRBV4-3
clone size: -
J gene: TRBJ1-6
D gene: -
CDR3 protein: CASSRVGQSYNSPLHF
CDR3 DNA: TGCGCCAGCAGCCGAGTCGGACAGAGCTATAATTCACCCCTCCACTTT

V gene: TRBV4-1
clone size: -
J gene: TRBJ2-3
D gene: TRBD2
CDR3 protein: CASSQGSGGAEADTQYF
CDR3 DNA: TGCGCCAGCAGCCAAGGAAGCGGGGGGGCGGAGGCAGATACGCAGTATTTT

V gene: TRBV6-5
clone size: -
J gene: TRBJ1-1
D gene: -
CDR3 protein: CASTYGANRNTEAFF
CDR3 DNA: TGTGCCAGCACATATGGGGCAAACAGGAACACTGAAGCTTTCTTT

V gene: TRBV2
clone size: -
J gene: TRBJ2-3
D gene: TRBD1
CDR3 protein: CASGPQGVHTDTQYF
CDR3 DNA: TGTGCCAGCGGCCCTCAGGGGGTCCACACAGATACGCAGTATTTT

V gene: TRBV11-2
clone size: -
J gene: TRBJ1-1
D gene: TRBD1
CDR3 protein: CASSLDQGGGAFF
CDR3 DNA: TGTGCCAGCAGCTTAGATCAGGGGGGAGGCGCTTTCTTT

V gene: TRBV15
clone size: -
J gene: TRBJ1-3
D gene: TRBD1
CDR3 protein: CATSREATGTVGNTIYF
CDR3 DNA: TGTGCCACCAGCAGAGAGGCGACCGGGACAGTGGGAAACACCATATATTTT

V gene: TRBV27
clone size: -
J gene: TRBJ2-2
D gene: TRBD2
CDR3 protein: CASSVPGLAGGGNTGELFF
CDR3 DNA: TGTGCCAGCAGTGTACCGGGACTAGCGGGAGGAGGGAACACCGGGGAGCTGTTTTTT

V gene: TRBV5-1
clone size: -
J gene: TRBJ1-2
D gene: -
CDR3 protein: CASSLTGPANYGYTF
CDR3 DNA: TGCGCCAGCAGCTTGACAGGGCCAGCTAACTATGGCTACACCTTC

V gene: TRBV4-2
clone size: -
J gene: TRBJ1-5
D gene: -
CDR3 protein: CASSHDDSSNQPQHF
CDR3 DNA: TGTGCCAGCAGCCATGACGACAGTAGCAATCAGCCCCAGCATTTT

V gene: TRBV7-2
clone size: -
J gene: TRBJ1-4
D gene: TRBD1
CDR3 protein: CASSQITGGDEKLFF
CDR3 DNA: TGTGCCAGCAGCCAAATCACAGGGGGAGACGAAAAACTGTTTTTT